A single sample gave rise to the 4 T cell receptor beta chains below, sequenced in a study of vaccination and CD4 T cells after COVID-19. Treatment: roughly 11-day PBMC culture with coronavirus spike peptide pools or control peptides (ViraFEST assay). The Oncomine TCR Beta short-read assay sequenced DNA from cultured CD4+ T cells. In TCRdb, the PCR reads were re-called with MiXCR into one record per CDR3 protein. The table records fewer than 15,000 distinct CDR3 sequences, almost 40% of them present only once. No cognate antigen is known for these TCRs. The sequenced material came from CD4+ T cells from blood, cultured in vitro. The source of these receptors is a human donor who had recovered from COVID-19.

Only a few counts were recorded for this clonotype. J is TRBJ1-3 and V is TRBV7-9; D not resolved. Germline CDR1 SEHNR, CDR2 FQNEAQ (reference sequence). V lost 5 bases, J lost 0 bases, and 20 bases lay in between. This CDR3 region has 18 residues. CDR3 coding DNA: TGTGCCAGCAGCCCACAAGGAACCTCCCTCCTCTCTGGAAACACCATATATTTT. This encodes CASSPQGTSLLSGNTIYF.

The chain uses TRBV6-4 and TRBJ2-2; 7 positions agree with TRBD1. The trim removed 3 bases at V and 7 bases at J, leaving 5 bases unmatched. The CDR3 runs 14 residues. Per germline, CDR1 MRHNA and CDR2 SNTAGT. Written as DNA, the CDR3 is TGTGCCAGCAGTGATGGGACAGACAGCGGGGAGCTGTTTTTT. Translation gives CASSDGTDSGELFF.

This clonotype was counted only a few times. The chain is built from TRBV6-1 and TRBJ2-5; TRBD2 aligns across 12 bases. Trimming at V came to 7 bases and at J to 1 base, leaving 4 bases not matched to a gene. The CDR3 has 15 residues. Germline loops: CDR1 MNHNS, CDR2 SASEGT. CDR3 amino acids: CASNKLAGGQETQYF. CDR3 in DNA: TGTGCCAGCAACAAACTAGCGGGAGGCCAAGAGACCCAGTACTTC.

This clonotype has just a few counts. This sequence joins TRBV2 and TRBJ1-5; D is uncertain. The CDR3 spans 14 residues. The V gene's germline CDR1 is SNHLY and CDR2 FYNNEI. V lost 9 bases and J lost 0, with 12 bases in between. The DNA for the CDR3 is TGTGCCAGTAACGGACCGGTTAGCAATCAGCCCCAGCATTTT. Protein product: CASNGPVSNQPQHF.